A single sample is the source of the 22 T cell receptor beta chains below, sequenced in a study of T-cell reconstitution after alpha-beta-depleted transplantation in children. The TCRbeta library was prepared with unique molecular identifiers. A single record per CDR3 protein comes from TCRdb applying MiXCR to the PCR reads. In the table there are around 600,000 distinct CDR3 sequences, 16% of which are singletons. Sequences were derived from PBMCs from the stem cell graft donor, sampled from the stem cell graft. Receptors originate from a human donor who donated a stem cell graft to a child with acute myeloid leukemia.

This clonotype has only a few counts. The chain carries TRBV7-8 and TRBJ2-1, with 9 bases aligning to TRBD2. Trimming removed 1 base from V and 5 bases from J; junction bases left unmatched: 3. The CDR3 has 15 residues. The germline V gene encodes CDR1 SGHVS and CDR2 FQNEAQ. CDR3 nucleotide sequence: TGTGCCAGCAGCTTAGTTCAGCGGGGGGACAATGAGCAGTTCTTC. Protein: CASSLVQRGDNEQFF.

The sample holds a few counts of this clonotype. This chain connects TRBV20-1 to TRBJ1-6, with TRBD1 matching 8 bases. The CDR3 covers 15 residues. The V and J ends lost 0 bases and 7 bases, in that order; junction bases with no gene match: 5. The V gene's germline CDR1 is DFQATT and CDR2 SNEGSKA (reference sequence). CDR3 DNA: TGCAGTGCTAGAGATTGGGACAGGTCAAATTCACCCCTCCACTTT. It codes for CSARDWDRSNSPLHF.

A few counts support this clonotype. This chain uses TRBV6-1 with TRBJ1-1, with D unclear. Germline assignment: CDR1 MNHNS and CDR2 SASEGT. V dropped 1 base and J dropped 2 bases, with 5 bases sitting between them. The CDR3 has 13 amino acids. CDR3 sequence reads: CASSEGSNTEAFF. CDR3 bases: TGTGCCAGCAGTGAAGGAAGTAACACTGAAGCTTTCTTT.

There are many counts of this clonotype. The chain employs TRBV7-2 and TRBJ1-2; no clear D gene. Germline V CDR1 and CDR2: SGHTA, FQGNSA. The V gene lost 5 bases and the J gene lost 2 bases, with 15 bases spanning the gap. This CDR3 contains 15 residues. CDR3 DNA: TGTGCCAGCAGCATAAGACGGCAGCTAAACTATGGCTACACCTTC. It translates to CASSIRRQLNYGYTF.

The genes are TRBV12-3 or TRBV12-4 and TRBJ2-1; D assignment may be TRBD1 or TRBD2 (5 bases each). V dropped 7 bases and J dropped 0 bases, with 13 bases sitting between them. This CDR3 has 15 residues. This CDR3 reads CASKPGPSSYNEQFF. CDR3 coding DNA: TGTGCCAGCAAGCCGGGACCCAGCTCCTACAATGAGCAGTTCTTC.

Notes on this clonotype: This may arise from a read error, as a much more abundant clone is one base away. Written as DNA, the CDR3 is TGTGCCAGCAGTTACATAACAGTGAACTATGGCTACACCTTC. It encodes CASSYITVNYGYTF. V gene TRBV6-5 combines with J gene TRBJ1-2; D remains unclear. The germline V gene encodes CDR1 MNHEY and CDR2 SVGAGI. This CDR3 comprises 14 residues. V dropped 2 bases and J dropped 2 bases, with 9 bases sitting between them.

This rearrangement joins TRBV4-2 to TRBJ1-1, with 7 bases lining up with TRBD1. This CDR3 has 15 residues. CDR1 is LGHNA and CDR2 is YNFKEQ in the germline V gene. V lost 1 base and J lost 6; bases outside the gene matches: 8. The DNA for the CDR3 is TGTGCCAGCAGCCAAGGGGAAAGGGGGCGGGCTGAAGCTTTCTTT. Amino acids: CASSQGERGRAEAFF.

This clonotype was counted only a few times. This CDR3 is CASSVWDQETQYF. The DNA for the CDR3 is TGTGCCAGCAGCGTTTGGGACCAAGAGACCCAGTACTTC. The gene calls are TRBV11-1 and TRBJ2-5; D is uncertain. CDR1 is SGHAT, CDR2 FQDESV, per germline (reference sequence). Trimming cost V 5 bases and J 0 bases, with 7 bases left between them. The CDR3 covers 13 residues.

This clonotype was seen at least ten times. This chain links TRBV29-1 with TRBJ1-5, with D perhaps TRBD1 (5 bases). The V gene lost 3 bases and the J gene lost 6 bases, with 12 bases spanning the gap. The CDR3 length is 13 residues. In germline, CDR1 is SQVTM, CDR2 ANQGSEA. The CDR3 nucleotides read TGCAGCGTTGAGGCGGGGGGAGGTCAGCCCCAGCATTTT. It is translated as CSVEAGGGQPQHF.

In this sample, this clonotype turned up many times. The chain links TRBV5-5 to TRBJ2-4, with 9 bases identical to TRBD1. The CDR3 is 17 amino acids. V trimming: 0 bases; J trimming: 6 bases; junction bases outside the gene matches: 10. Germline V gene lookup returns CDR1 SGHKS and CDR2 YYEKEE (reference sequence). CDR3 DNA sequence: TGTGCCAGCAGCTTGGTAGGGACAGGGCTTGGCCTAAACATTCAGTACTTC. This translates into CASSLVGTGLGLNIQYF.

This clonotype turned up a few times. This CDR3 reads CASRVPNTEAFF. DNA for the CDR3: TGTGCCAGCAGGGTGCCGAACACTGAAGCTTTCTTT. The V call is TRBV28, the J call TRBJ1-1; D gene uncertain. The CDR3 runs to 12 residues. V lost 6 bases, J lost 1 base, and 6 bases lay in between. Per the germline V gene, CDR1 is MDHEN and CDR2 is SYDVKM.

This clonotype has ten or more counts. The rearrangement links TRBV5-1 to TRBJ1-1; 9 bases line up with TRBD1. V shed 4 bases, J shed 1 base, and the junction held 8 bases outside the gene matches. Germline assignment: CDR1 SGHRS and CDR2 YFSETQ. The CDR3 is 16 amino acids. CDR3 sequence reads: CASSPGMGQGNTEAFF. The CDR3 DNA reads TGCGCCAGCAGCCCCGGAATGGGACAGGGGAACACTGAAGCTTTCTTT.

The CDR3 reads CASSDRLGNEQFF. The CDR3 coding sequence is TGCGCCAGCAGCGACCGCCTGGGAAATGAGCAGTTCTTC. The gene calls are TRBV4-3 and TRBJ2-1, with D uncertain. Trimming removed 5 bases at V and 7 bases at J, with 12 bases between. Germline V CDR1 and CDR2: LGHNA, YSLEER. The CDR3 has 13 residues.

The table lists this clonotype with a few counts. The V call is TRBV6-1, the J call TRBJ2-4; 12 bases are a match to TRBD1. Trimming at V came to 5 bases and at J to 8 bases, leaving 4 bases not matched to a gene. Looked up from germline, CDR1 is MNHNS and CDR2 is SASEGT. The CDR3 is made up of 14 amino acids. DNA for the CDR3: TGTGCCAGCAGTAGGGACAGGGGGCTGCACATTCAGTACTTC. Translation: CASSRDRGLHIQYF.

The chain combines TRBV7-2 with TRBJ2-7; unclear D gene. The CDR3 consists of 15 residues. Trimming took 1 base from V and 4 from J, leaving 14 bases between them. Looked up from germline, CDR1 is SGHTA and CDR2 is FQGNSA. CDR3 region: CASSLGPNQAYEQYF. The CDR3 nucleotides read TGTGCCAGCAGCTTAGGGCCAAATCAGGCTTACGAGCAGTACTTC.

Points on this clonotype: A much larger clonotype is one base distant, so this may be a read error. This chain connects TRBV20-1 to TRBJ1-2; 7 nucleotides line up with TRBD1. V was clipped by 2 bases and J by 7 bases; unmatched bases: 16. The germline V gene encodes CDR1 DFQATT and CDR2 SNEGSKA (reference sequence). This CDR3 is 16 amino acids long. CDR3: CSARPPHRGKLSGYTF. CDR3 nucleotides: TGCAGTGCTAGACCCCCTCACAGGGGTAAATTGAGTGGCTACACCTTC.

This clonotype appeared a few times. The chain couples TRBV20-1 to TRBJ2-1, with D tentatively TRBD2 (6 bases). CDR3 size: 13 residues. Looked up from germline, CDR1 is DFQATT and CDR2 is SNEGSKA (reference sequence). CDR3 bases: TGCACCTCTCGGCAGGGTGGAGGGAATGAGCAGTTCTTC. This encodes CTSRQGGGNEQFF.

This clonotype has a handful of counts. The chain combines TRBV5-1 with TRBJ1-2, with D possibly matching TRBD1 (6 bases). V was pared by 4 bases and J by 5 bases, with 12 bases between. This CDR3 comprises 13 residues. The germline V gene encodes CDR1 SGHRS and CDR2 YFSETQ. Here the CDR3 reads CASSHQTGYGYTF. The CDR3 bases are TGCGCCAGCAGCCACCAGACAGGATATGGCTACACCTTC.

In its sample, this clonotype was seen many times. The V gene is TRBV5-6, the J gene TRBJ1-1; D is perhaps TRBD1 (5 bases). The germline V and J ends were trimmed by 3 bases and 4 bases, with 10 bases remaining between them. Germline V CDR1 and CDR2: SGHDT, YYEEEE. The CDR3 is made up of 13 amino acids. The CDR3 coding sequence is TGTGCCAGCAGCTCGAGGGGAATCACTGAAGCTTTCTTT. Protein: CASSSRGITEAFF.

This clonotype was observed a single time. The V and J genes are TRBV19 and TRBJ1-1; D possibly corresponds to TRBD1 (6 bases). The V end was cut by 4 bases, the J end by 10 bases, with 16 bases between. The V gene's germline CDR1 is LNHDA and CDR2 SQIVND (reference sequence). This CDR3 spans 13 amino acids. CDR3 coding DNA: TGTGCCAGTAGTACCCCTCAGGGGCCGGCAGCTTTCTTT. It specifies CASSTPQGPAAFF.

The table lists this clonotype with many counts. The rearrangement links TRBV27 to TRBJ1-1; 8 bases match TRBD1. V gave up 3 bases and J gave up 4 bases; unmatched junction bases: 13. CDR3 length equals 17 residues. CDR1 MNHEY and CDR2 SMNVEV come from the germline V gene (reference sequence). CDR3 DNA sequence: TGTGCCAGCAGTTTGAGATCCGCGACAGGGGATGTCACTGAAGCTTTCTTT. Translation gives CASSLRSATGDVTEAFF.

The sample holds a few counts of this clonotype. The chain carries TRBV27 and TRBJ2-5, with D possibly matching TRBD1 (6 bases). V lost 3 bases and J lost 5, with 10 bases in between. This CDR3 contains 13 residues. Germline V CDR1 and CDR2: MNHEY, SMNVEV (reference sequence). The DNA for the CDR3 is TGTGCCAGCAGTTTGGACAGTAAGGAGACCCAGTACTTC. Its protein product is CASSLDSKETQYF.